This T cell receptor (beta chain) was obtained from a study of cytomegalovirus exposure and HLA in healthy donors. On the study more broadly: According to later analysis, the same platform produced the 130 or so validation and under 700 first-cohort repertoires. Findings and limits, study-wide: A few chains tied to CMV proved CMV antigen-specific in vitro. Cytomegalovirus-associated status was assigned to 150 to 200 TCR beta chains. There were some public TCRs occurring in many donors, but most TCR sequences were rare.

TCRdb keeps only in-frame clones here, not all; method: immunoSEQ multiplex PCR. Counted here are 150,000 to 180,000 clones, 75% to 90% occurring once; the ten biggest clones make up around 22%. Germline V gives CDR1 PRHDT, CDR2 FYEKMQ (reference sequence). There are 15 residues in the CDR3. J gave up 4 bases and V 3 bases, and 4 bases lay outside the gene matches. On this clone itself: What it recognizes is unknown.

Sequencing input: PBMCs. The V gene is TRBV13, the J gene TRBJ2-3; 10 bases line up with TRBD2. The sequence came from a man in his late teens or twenties in good health and CMV-seropositive. This chain's CDR3 is CASSFSSGGSDTQYF. The CDR3 DNA reads as TGTGCCAGCAGCTTTTCTAGCGGGGGATCAGATACGCAGTATTTT.